This TCR beta chain was captured in a study of cytomegalovirus exposure and HLA in healthy donors. Study results and limitations: A later analysis found that most CMV-associated TCR beta chains appeared HLA-restricted.

Turning to this clone: Its target is not known.

60 Vbeta and 13 Jbeta primers were used in PCR. Method: immunoSEQ multiplex PCR; TCRdb's copy keeps in-frame clones and lacks some. The table lists approximately 170,000 clones, about four fifths of them singletons, with less than 3% in the top ten. The sample comprised PBMCs. The receptor's source is a male donor in good health and CMV-seronegative.

CDR3 sequence: CASSLGLDRGQGETQYF. CDR3 bases: TGTGCCAGCAGCTTAGGATTGGACAGGGGGCAGGGAGAGACCCAGTACTTC. This rearrangement joins TRBV7-9 to TRBJ2-5; 11 bases match TRBD1. This CDR3 is 17 amino acids long. V gave up 1 base and J gave up 4 bases; unmatched junction bases: 8. CDR1 is SEHNR, CDR2 FQNEAQ, per germline (reference sequence).